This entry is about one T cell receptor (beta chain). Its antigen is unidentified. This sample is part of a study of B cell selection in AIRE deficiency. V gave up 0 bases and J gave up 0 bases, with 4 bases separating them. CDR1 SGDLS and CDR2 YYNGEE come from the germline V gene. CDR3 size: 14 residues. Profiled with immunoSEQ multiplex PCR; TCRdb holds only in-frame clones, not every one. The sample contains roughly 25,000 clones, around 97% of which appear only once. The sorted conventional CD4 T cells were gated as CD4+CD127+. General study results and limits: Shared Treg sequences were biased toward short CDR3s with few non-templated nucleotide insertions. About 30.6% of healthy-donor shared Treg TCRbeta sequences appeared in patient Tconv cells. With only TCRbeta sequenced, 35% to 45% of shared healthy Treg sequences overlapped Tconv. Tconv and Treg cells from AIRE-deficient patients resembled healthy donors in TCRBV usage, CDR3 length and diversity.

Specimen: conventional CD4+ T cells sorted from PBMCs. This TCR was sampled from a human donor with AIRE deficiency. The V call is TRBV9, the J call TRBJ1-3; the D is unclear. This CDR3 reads CASSVARSGNTIYF. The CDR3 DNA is TGTGCCAGCAGCGTAGCGCGCTCTGGAAACACCATATATTTT.